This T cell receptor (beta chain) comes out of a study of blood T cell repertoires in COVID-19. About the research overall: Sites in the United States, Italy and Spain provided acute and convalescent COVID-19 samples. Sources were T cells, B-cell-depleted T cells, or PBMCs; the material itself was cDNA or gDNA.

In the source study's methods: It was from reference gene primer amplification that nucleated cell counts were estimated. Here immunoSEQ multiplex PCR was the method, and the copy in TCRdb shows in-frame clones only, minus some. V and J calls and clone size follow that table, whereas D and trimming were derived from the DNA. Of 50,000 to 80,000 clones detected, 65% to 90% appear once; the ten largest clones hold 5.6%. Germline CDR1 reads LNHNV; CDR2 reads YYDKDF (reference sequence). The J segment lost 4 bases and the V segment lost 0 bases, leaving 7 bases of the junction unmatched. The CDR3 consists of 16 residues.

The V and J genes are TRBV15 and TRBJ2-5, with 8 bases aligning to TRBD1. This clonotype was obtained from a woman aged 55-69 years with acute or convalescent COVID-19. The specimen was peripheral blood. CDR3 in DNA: TGTGCCACCAGCAGAGATCTGTACAGGGGGTTAGAGACCCAGTACTTC. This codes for CATSRDLYRGLETQYF.